This T cell receptor beta chain is from a study of shared clonotypes between healthy human individuals. Replicate sorted-subset PCRs were loaded with 150 to 250 ng DNA, 29,000 or so T cell genomes. Clones were sequenced by immunoSEQ multiplex PCR, and TCRdb holds only the in-frame ones, with some missing. The sample holds around 700,000 clones, roughly nine tenths seen once. Naivety among CD8 cells was defined by CD45RO negativity and positive CCR7 selection, thereby excluding terminally differentiated effector memory CD45RA+ cells. Every contributor of samples was a Caucasian grown-up residing in Nashville, Tennessee. This CDR3 contains 13 residues. Germline values: CDR1 SEHNR, CDR2 FQNEAQ (reference sequence). V lost 4 bases to trimming and J lost 3 bases; unmatched junction nucleotides: 2.

V is TRBV7-9 and J is TRBJ2-7; 8 bases agree with TRBD1. Sequenced input: naive CD8+ T cells sorted from blood. The TCR originated in a man in his thirties or forties in good health. The CDR3 spells CASSYRGFYEQYF. The CDR3 bases are TGTGCCAGCAGCTACAGGGGGTTCTACGAGCAGTACTTC.